One sample yielded the 31 T cell receptor beta chains listed below, sequenced in a study of cytomegalovirus exposure and HLA in healthy donors. The primer mix had 60 Vbeta and 13 Jbeta primers. Some clones are missing from TCRdb's copy, which holds only in-frame ones; the method was immunoSEQ multiplex PCR. This sample has 100,000 to 150,000 clones, with 60% to 75% found just once. The sample consisted of PBMCs. The receptor set was obtained from a woman aged 50 to 60 in good health and CMV-seropositive.

The chain carries TRBV7-9 and TRBJ2-7; a possible D gene is TRBD1 (5 bases). The CDR3 covers 13 residues. Trimming cost V 3 bases and J 6 bases, with 12 bases left between them. Per germline, CDR1 SEHNR and CDR2 FQNEAQ (reference sequence). The CDR3 coding sequence is TGTGCCAGCAGCTTGCGAATCGACAGCGAGCAGTACTTC. Its translation is CASSLRIDSEQYF.

The chain has TRBV6-5 and TRBJ1-1; 9 bases map to TRBD1. Germline V gene data show CDR1 as MNHEY and CDR2 as SVGAGI. The V and J ends lost 0 bases and 12 bases, in that order; junction bases with no gene match: 8. CDR3 length: 14 residues. The CDR3 coding sequence is TGTGCCAGCAGTTACTCGAGGGGACAGGGTTTAACTTTCTTT. It translates to CASSYSRGQGLTFF.

The chain joins TRBV5-4 to TRBJ2-5; D gene ambiguous. The J call may be incorrect, as the DNA end agrees better with TRBJ2-7. CDR1 and CDR2 from the germline V gene are SGHNT and YYREEE (reference sequence). The CDR3 consists of 14 residues. The CDR3 loop reads CASSLAGTHYEQYF. CDR3 nucleotides: TGTGCCAGCAGCTTGGCGGGTACTCACTACGAGCAGTACTTC.

The chain recombines TRBV5-1 with TRBJ2-7, with 9 bases that match TRBD1. J was trimmed by 1 base and V by 4 bases; bases with no gene match: 3. This CDR3 spans 14 amino acids. Germline values: CDR1 SGHRS, CDR2 YFSETQ. CDR3: CASSAGTGSYEQYF. In nucleotides, the CDR3 is TGCGCCAGCAGCGCGGGGACAGGGTCCTACGAGCAGTACTTC.

The chain's CDR3 is CASSQPPSNRVHF. The DNA for the CDR3 is TGTGCCAGCAGCCAACCCCCCTCCAACAGGGTCCACTTT. V is TRBV14 and J is TRBJ1-6; TRBD1 is a possible D gene (6 bases). CDR3 size: 13 residues. From germline, CDR1 is SGHDN and CDR2 FVKESK. V dropped 2 bases and J dropped 17 bases, with 16 bases sitting between them.

This clone has more than one count but fewer than ten. V and J are TRBV7-9 and TRBJ2-7; TRBD1 is a possible D gene (8 bases). V lost 5 bases and J lost 5, with 16 bases in between. CDR3 size: 14 residues. Per the germline V gene, CDR1 is SEHNR and CDR2 is FQNEAQ (reference sequence). DNA of the CDR3: TGTGCCAGCAGCCAGCGGACAGGGAGGGACGAGCAGTACTTC. This gives the protein CASSQRTGRDEQYF.

The chain is built from TRBV6-6 and TRBJ2-7, with 9 nucleotides matching TRBD2. CDR3 length: 13 residues. V shed 4 bases, J shed 4 bases, and the junction held 2 bases outside the gene matches. The germline V gene encodes CDR1 MNHNY and CDR2 SVGAGI (reference sequence). Here the CDR3 DNA reads TGTGCCAGCAGTTTGACTAGCGGTTACGAGCAGTACTTC. It encodes CASSLTSGYEQYF.

The chain couples TRBV5-6 to TRBJ1-2, with a tentative D call TRBD1 (5 bases). V was shortened by 0 bases and J by 4 bases, with 13 bases between the two germline ends. Germline V gene data show CDR1 as SGHDT and CDR2 as YYEEEE. The CDR3 covers 15 residues. The DNA for the CDR3 is TGTGCCAGCAGCTTGGGGCCGACAGCACTCTATGGCTACACCTTC. Its protein is CASSLGPTALYGYTF.

V gene TRBV28 combines with J gene TRBJ1-2, with TRBD1 as a possible D gene (6 bases). Germline V lookup: CDR1 MDHEN, CDR2 SYDVKM. This CDR3 region has 14 residues. Trimming took off 4 bases at V and 4 bases at J, with 13 bases between the two ends. The CDR3 spells CASSSFRGSYGYTF. The CDR3 region has the DNA TGTGCCAGCAGTTCTTTCAGGGGTTCCTATGGCTACACCTTC.

V is TRBV7-2 and J is TRBJ2-7; 7 bases align to TRBD1. The CDR3 extends over 15 amino acids. The germline V gene has CDR1 SGHTA and CDR2 FQGNSA. With 1 base clipped from V and 0 bases from J, the junction kept 3 bases outside the gene matches. CDR3 in DNA: TGTGCCAGCAGCTTAGAACAGGGGTACTCCTACGAGCAGTACTTC. Its translation is CASSLEQGYSYEQYF.

The chain links TRBV14 to TRBJ1-2, with D perhaps TRBD1 (6 bases). Germline V gene data show CDR1 as SGHDN and CDR2 as FVKESK. This CDR3 has 13 residues. Trimming cost V 3 bases and J 5 bases, with 10 bases left between them. CDR3: CASSQPGAYGYTF. The CDR3, as DNA: TGTGCCAGCAGCCAGCCAGGGGCTTATGGCTACACCTTC.

V usage is TRBV10-3 and J usage is TRBJ1-3; D is perhaps TRBD1 (6 bases). CDR1 is ENHRY, CDR2 SYGVKD, per germline. V was trimmed by 3 bases and J by 0 bases, leaving 9 bases between them. The CDR3 has 15 amino acids. The CDR3 bases are TGTGCCATCAGTGACCTGGACAGCTCTGGAAACACCATATATTTT. Amino acid sequence: CAISDLDSSGNTIYF.

This clone has only one observation. A junction boundary mismatches the germline segment, possibly from a read error. CDR3 in DNA: TGTGCGGTAAGGAGGGACAGTAGGATTTTT. This encodes CAVRRDSRIF. The chain employs TRBV19 and TRBJ2-2, with a tentative D call TRBD1 (7 bases). The germline CDR1 and CDR2 sequences are LNHDA and SQIVND (reference sequence). The CDR3 length is 10 residues. The full variable domain, its missing parts supplied by reference TRBV19 and TRBJ2-2, is DGGITQSPKYLFRKEGQNVTLSCEQNLNHDAMYWYRQDPGQGLRLIYYSQIVNDFQKGDIAEGYSVSREKKESFPLTVTSAQKNPTAFYLCAVRRDSRIFGEGSRLTVL.

This clone turned up a few times. J is TRBJ2-2 and V is TRBV25-1; 9 bases align to TRBD1. Trimming cost V 6 bases and J 2 bases; bases outside gene matches: 4. CDR3 length: 15 residues. Germline values: CDR1 MGHDK, CDR2 SYGVNS. The DNA of the CDR3 is TGTGCCAGCAGGCCGGGACAGGGAAACACCGGGGAGCTGTTTTTT. As protein: CASRPGQGNTGELFF. The complete variable domain, with remaining parts taken from reference TRBV25-1 and TRBJ2-2, reads EADIYQTPRYLVIGTGKKITLECSQTMGHDKMYWYQQDPGMELHLIHYSYGVNSTEKGDLSSESTVSRIRTEHFPLTLESARPSHTSQYLCASRPGQGNTGELFFGEGSRLTVL.

DNA for the CDR3: TGCGCCAGCAGCCAAAGGGGGACGGCCCAAGAGACCCAGTACTTC. Its translation is CASSQRGTAQETQYF. The chain couples TRBV4-1 to TRBJ2-5; a possible D gene is TRBD1 (6 bases). In germline, CDR1 is MGHRA, CDR2 YSYEKL. The CDR3 is 15 amino acids. The V gene lost 2 bases and the J gene lost 1 base, with 11 bases spanning the gap.

The genes are TRBV19 and TRBJ1-6; a possible D gene is TRBD1 (5 bases). Between the trimmed V and J ends, which lost 6 bases and 0 bases, there was a span of 18 bases. Germline assignment: CDR1 LNHDA and CDR2 SQIVND (reference sequence). The CDR3 sequence is 18 residues long. The CDR3 DNA sequence: TGTGCCAGTAGCCTTAGCGGACATTCGAGCTCCTATAATTCACCCCTCCACTTT. This encodes CASSLSGHSSSYNSPLHF.

J is TRBJ2-2 and V is TRBV19; 12 nucleotides agree with TRBD1. Germline V gene data show CDR1 as LNHDA and CDR2 as SQIVND (reference sequence). The CDR3 spans 16 residues. With 3 bases clipped from V and 6 bases from J, the junction kept 5 bases outside the gene matches. The CDR3 bases are TGTGCCAGTAGTATCCGGGACAGGGGGCGCCCCGGGGAGCTGTTTTTT. Translating it yields CASSIRDRGRPGELFF. Supplemented by reference TRBV19 and TRBJ2-2, the full variable domain reads DGGITQSPKYLFRKEGQNVTLSCEQNLNHDAMYWYRQDPGQGLRLIYYSQIVNDFQKGDIAEGYSVSREKKESFPLTVTSAQKNPTAFYLCASSIRDRGRPGELFFGEGSRLTVL.

V gene TRBV18 combines with J gene TRBJ1-4; no definite D call. V was trimmed by 1 base and J by 3 bases, leaving 6 bases between them. The CDR3 totals 14 residues. Germline V gives CDR1 KGHSH, CDR2 LQKENI. CDR3 nucleotide sequence: TGTGCCAGCTCACCACGGGAGTCTAATGAAAAACTGTTTTTT. Translating it yields CASSPRESNEKLFF.

The CDR3: CASTVGQPGNTIYF. The CDR3 DNA is TGTGCCAGCACCGTGGGACAGCCTGGAAACACCATATATTTT. This chain uses TRBV6-1 with TRBJ1-3, with 7 bases that match TRBD1. In germline, CDR1 is MNHNS, CDR2 SASEGT. Unmatched junction bases numbered 5, after V lost 7 bases and J lost 2 bases. The CDR3 runs to 14 residues.

The rearrangement uses TRBV5-5 and TRBJ2-3; unclear D gene. V was trimmed by 5 bases and J by 2 bases, leaving 15 bases between them. The CDR3 extends over 15 amino acids. CDR1 and CDR2 (germline): SGHKS, YYEKEE (reference sequence). This CDR3 is CASSFDSTYTDTQYF. CDR3 coding DNA: TGTGCCAGCAGTTTTGACTCCACCTACACAGATACGCAGTATTTT. The variable domain in full, completed from reference TRBV5-5 and TRBJ2-3, reads DAGVTQSPTHLIKTRGQQVTLRCSPISGHKSVSWYQQVLGQGPQFIFQYYEKEERGRGNFPDRFSARQFPNYSSELNVNALLLGDSALYLCASSFDSTYTDTQYFGPGTRLTVL.

V is TRBV7-2 and J is TRBJ2-3; 10 bases agree with TRBD1. The germline V gene has CDR1 SGHTA and CDR2 FQGNSA. There are 14 residues in the CDR3. The ends lost 4 bases at V and 6 bases at J; junction bases unmatched: 4. CDR3 loop: CASSSTGGSDTQYF. The CDR3 region has the DNA TGTGCCAGCAGCTCGACAGGGGGCTCGGATACGCAGTATTTT.

This clone is a singleton in its sample. J is TRBJ2-6 and V is TRBV19; the match to TRBD1 covers 9 bases. Trimming cost V 1 base and J 1 base; bases outside gene matches: 2. CDR1 is LNHDA, CDR2 SQIVND, per germline (reference sequence). This CDR3 is 17 amino acids long. The chain's CDR3 is CASSIGQGESGANVLTF. The CDR3, as DNA: TGTGCCAGTAGTATAGGACAGGGGGAATCTGGGGCCAACGTCCTGACTTTC. Using reference TRBV19 and TRBJ2-6 for the parts outside the CDR3, the full variable domain is DGGITQSPKYLFRKEGQNVTLSCEQNLNHDAMYWYRQDPGQGLRLIYYSQIVNDFQKGDIAEGYSVSREKKESFPLTVTSAQKNPTAFYLCASSIGQGESGANVLTFGAGSRLTVL.

The genes are TRBV19 and TRBJ2-1; 13 nucleotides agree with TRBD2. After removal of 5 bases from V and 0 bases from J, the junction contained 7 bases not matched to a gene. There are 18 residues in the CDR3. CDR1 is LNHDA and CDR2 is SQIVND in the germline V gene (reference sequence). DNA for the CDR3: TGTGCCAGTAGTGTCGGGACTAGCGGGATGAGCTCCTACAATGAGCAGTTCTTC. It specifies CASSVGTSGMSSYNEQFF.

V usage is TRBV11-3 and J usage is TRBJ2-7; possibly TRBD2 for D (5 bases). This CDR3 has 12 amino acids. V was shortened by 5 bases and J by 7 bases, with 12 bases between the two germline ends. Germline CDR1 and CDR2: SGHNT and YENEEA. The CDR3 region is CASSDGVGEQYF. The CDR3, as DNA: TGTGCCAGCAGCGACGGGGTGGGGGAGCAGTACTTC.

The chain joins TRBV6-5 to TRBJ1-2, with D possibly being TRBD1 (6 bases). Germline V gene sequence: CDR1 MNHEY, CDR2 SVGAGI. The CDR3 runs 16 residues. The ends were cut back, 0 bases at V and 0 bases at J, with 11 bases in the middle. CDR3 amino acids: CASSYSGGGANYGYTF. The CDR3 DNA reads TGTGCCAGCAGTTACTCAGGGGGGGGAGCTAACTATGGCTACACCTTC.

The chain uses TRBV6-5 and TRBJ2-1; 8 nucleotides line up with TRBD2. CDR3 length: 15 amino acids. The V gene end was trimmed by 5 bases and the J gene end by 9 bases; junction bases not matched to a gene: 12. Germline V CDR1 and CDR2: MNHEY, SVGAGI. DNA for the CDR3: TGTGCCAGCAGTAGCGCTGCGGGACTAGAGCGTGAGCAGTTCTTC. Translating it yields CASSSAAGLEREQFF.

The CDR3: CSVEDREWNGYTF. The CDR3, as DNA: TGCAGCGTTGAAGACAGGGAATGGAATGGCTACACCTTC. The rearrangement links TRBV29-1 to TRBJ1-2; D perhaps matches TRBD1 (5 bases). Trimming shortened V by 0 bases and J by 6 bases, and 11 bases separated the two germline ends. The germline CDR1 and CDR2 sequences are SQVTM and ANQGSEA. The CDR3 spans 13 residues.

This clone was detected only a few times. The chain joins TRBV18 to TRBJ2-7; perhaps TRBD1 as D (6 bases). V shed 6 bases and J shed 7 bases, with 10 bases lying between them. CDR1 is KGHSH and CDR2 is LQKENI in the germline V gene. The CDR3 contains 11 residues. CDR3 DNA sequence: TGTGCCAGCTCTGGACAGCTGGAGCAGTACTTC. This translates into CASSGQLEQYF.

The chain carries TRBV11-2 and TRBJ1-2; the D gene is possibly TRBD1 (6 bases). V was pared by 1 base and J by 3 bases, with 12 bases between. CDR1 and CDR2 (germline): SGHAT, FQNNGV. There are 15 residues in the CDR3. The CDR3 sequence is CASSLGGGRDYGYTF. The CDR3 coding sequence is TGTGCCAGCAGCTTAGGTGGGGGCAGGGACTATGGCTACACCTTC.

This chain uses TRBV6-5 with TRBJ1-1, with a weak D call TRBD1 (6 bases). The CDR3 consists of 15 residues. In germline, CDR1 is MNHEY, CDR2 SVGAGI. V lost 4 bases and J lost 5, with 17 bases in between. This CDR3 reads CASSFEQGFLTEAFF. As DNA, the CDR3 is TGTGCCAGCAGTTTCGAACAGGGATTTCTTACTGAAGCTTTCTTT.

The rearrangement uses TRBV5-1 and TRBJ2-7, with 11 positions matching TRBD2. CDR1 and CDR2 (germline): SGHRS, YFSETQ. This CDR3 has 18 amino acids. V dropped 4 bases and J dropped 3; count of bases not matched to a gene: 15. CDR3 in DNA: TGCGCCAGCAGCGGACAACTAGCGGGGGAACAATCCTTCTACGAGCAGTACTTC. Translated: CASSGQLAGEQSFYEQYF.